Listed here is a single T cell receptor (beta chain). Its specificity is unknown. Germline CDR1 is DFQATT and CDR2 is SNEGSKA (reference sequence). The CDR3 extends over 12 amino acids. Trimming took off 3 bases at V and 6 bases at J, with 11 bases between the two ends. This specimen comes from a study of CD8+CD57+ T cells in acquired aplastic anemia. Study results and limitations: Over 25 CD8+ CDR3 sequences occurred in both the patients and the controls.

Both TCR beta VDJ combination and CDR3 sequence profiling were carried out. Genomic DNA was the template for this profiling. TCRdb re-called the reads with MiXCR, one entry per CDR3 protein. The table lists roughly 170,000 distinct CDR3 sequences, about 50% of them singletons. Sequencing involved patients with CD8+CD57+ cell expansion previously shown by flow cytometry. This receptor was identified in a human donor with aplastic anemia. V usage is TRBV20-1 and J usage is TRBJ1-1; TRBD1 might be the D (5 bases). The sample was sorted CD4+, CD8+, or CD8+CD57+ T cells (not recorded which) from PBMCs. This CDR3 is CSARGGVAEAFF. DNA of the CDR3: TGCAGTGCTAGGGGGGGGGTGGCTGAAGCTTTCTTT.